The source of this T cell receptor (beta chain) is a study of CXCR3-negative and CXCR3-positive naive CD8 T cells. Study-wide background: The libraries together contributed some 150 million TRB reads, each supplying about 1.5 +/- 0.3 million. Study-level points and caveats: Both naive subsets showed comparably high diversity, and memory CD8+ cells showed much lower diversity.

Concerning this clonotype itself: The antigen remains undetermined.

CDR1 and CDR2 from the germline V gene are MDHEN and SYDVKM. This CDR3 region has 15 residues. Definition of naive CD8+ T cells rested on a CD45RO-CCR7+CD27+CD95- profile. The libraries of TRB cDNA were constructed through 5' RACE using UMI labels. Following a re-call of the 5' RACE reads, TCRdb has one entry per CDR3 protein and lacks DNA. The data include 100,000 to 150,000 distinct CDR3 sequences; the top ten clones carry under 0.5%. The sequence was collected from a human donor in good health. Some clones in this sample may be carry-over from other donors' samples. The chain combines TRBV28 with TRBJ2-7; checking the TCRdb D call of TRBD1 is not possible without DNA. The source material was naive CXCR3- CD8+ T cells from blood. Subset indicated: CD45RO-CCR7+CD27+CD95- naive CD8+ T cells lacking CXCR3 (TNR3-). This CDR3 is CASSFRGQASYEQYF.